This T cell receptor (beta chain) was identified in a study of memory CD4+ T cells and cytomegalovirus serostatus (dated by TCRdb to between 2018 and 2021). Study-wide context: A total of roughly 35 healthy Belgian adults, of whom 9 were CMV seropositive and about 24 were CMV seronegative, were included in the cohort. The study sequenced CD4+ memory TCRbeta repertoires of a Belgian cohort with known cytomegalovirus serostatus to replicate a published TCR-based CMV serostatus classifier.

This clone was observed a handful of times. What antigen it recognizes has not been identified. Within one base of it there is no much larger clone, and no base qualities were kept. Summary of the overall study and its limitations: Results were interpreted as suggesting that the CMV-associated TCR signature is largely present in the CD4+ memory repertoire. On the Belgian cohort, the classifier built on the original framework reached a median bootstrapped AUC of about 0.95, with a 95% CI of 0.76-1.00. Of fewer than 200 previously reported CMV-associated TCRbeta sequences, 55 to 75 appeared in the CD4+ memory repertoires, each in one to five individuals. For CMV serostatus prediction, a median bootstrapped AUC of roughly 0.94 was reached with the original framework, and a median bootstrapped AUC of roughly 0.92 was reached with a US-trained random forest. Only CD4+CD45RO+ memory cells were sequenced, in contrast to the original study, which included naive and memory CD4+ and CD8+ populations.

Genomic DNA was extracted from sorted cells with the Quick-DNA Microprep Kit. Amplification of TCRbeta DNA was done with the immunoSEQ hsTCRbeta kit, following the protocol from the manufacturer. An Illumina MiSeq instrument was used to sequence the TCRbeta libraries. In the source study's methods: Removing out-of-frame sequences left a few million distinct TCRbeta sequences, an average of approximately 65,000 per individual. Each individual was scored using the number of about 180 previously reported CMV-associated TCRbeta sequences that the individual carried and the total number of productive distinct TCRbeta sequences. A beta-binomial model was reimplemented in Python, and scikit-learn random forests with default parameters were trained on data from the US cohort. On the Belgian cohort, classifier performance was reported as the median AUC, along with percentile confidence intervals, across 10,000 bootstrap iterations. What TCRdb holds here is the immuneACCESS table cut down to in-frame rearrangements. Part of the clones is not present; checked against another copy, under half of the missing clones reflect an unresolved V gene, and the others are unexplained. That table furnishes V, J and clone size, whereas the DNA furnished D and trimming. This sample gives about 39,000 clones in total; approximately 78% of them show up just once. The top ten clones comprise 0.6% to 0.9% of the sample.

Single viable CD3+CD4+CD8-CD45RO+ cells were sorted as memory CD4+ T cells on a FACSAria II. To determine CMV serostatus, a Roche Elecsys assay was used that detects serum IgG against CMV pp150, pp28, p38 and p52. After the samples were thawed, total CD4+ T cells were enriched through positive selection using CD4 magnetic microbeads. The samples came from a different study that was designed specifically to examine the CD4+ T cell memory repertoire. Peripheral blood mononuclear cells were isolated and cryopreserved following standard operating procedures; serum was stored at -80 °C. Staining used CD3-PerCP (BW264/56), CD4-APC (RPA-T4), CD45RO-PE (UCHT1) and CD8-Pacific Orange (3B5) antibodies, with Sytox blue excluding non-viable cells. The sequenced sample consisted of memory CD4+ T cells from blood. The TCR comes from an adult in good health and CMV-seronegative.

The CDR3 reads as follows: CASSPVSQGATYGYTF. The DNA reads TGTGCCAGCTCACCGGTGTCGCAGGGGGCGACCTATGGCTACACCTTC. The rearrangement combines TRBV18 with TRBJ1-2, and 8 bases in between align with TRBD1. The CDR1 and CDR2 encoded by the germline V gene are KGHSH and LQKENI. From cysteine to phenylalanine, the CDR3 is 16 amino acids long. Only the CDR3 region is kept as DNA, spanning 48 bases read in frame from base 1. Trimming takes 3 bases off V and 4 bases off J; junction bases not matched to a gene: 10. The variable domain in full, with residues beyond the CDR3 obtained from the reference TRBV18 and TRBJ1-2 genes, is NAGVMQNPRHLVRRRGQEARLRCSPMKGHSHVYWYRQLPEEGLKFMVYLQKENIIDESGMPKERFSAEFPKEGPSILRIQQVVRGDSAAYFCASSPVSQGATYGYTFGSGTRLTVV.